Below, one TCR beta chain is given with its context. Antigen: not known. TCRdb's table, derived via immunoSEQ multiplex PCR, lists solely in-frame clones and lacks some. In the table there are roughly 99,000 clones, around nine tenths of which are singletons. The sample comes from a study of T cell responses to AZD1222 COVID-19 vaccine. Findings of the study overall: The donors showed a predominance of white British ancestry and of females, with possible underestimation of clonal diversity. In all cases, repertoires were sampled only after the peak T cell response. At baseline, just 6 or 7 AZD1222 recipients tested seropositive.

This sequence was found in an adult in good health. This specimen was peripheral blood, taken on day 0 of AZD1222 vaccination.

The CDR3 nucleotides are TGCAGCGTTGACAGGACCGGAACGGAGACCCAGTACTTC. It translates to CSVDRTGTETQYF. The V and J genes are TRBV29-1 and TRBJ2-5; D not resolved. The V and J ends lost 3 bases and 5 bases respectively, with 13 bases between them. This CDR3 has 13 residues. Germline V gene sequence: CDR1 SQVTM, CDR2 ANQGSEA.